The clone carrying this T cell receptor beta chain was observed at least ten times. Its target is not known. Via MiXCR, TCRdb re-called the 5' RACE reads, giving one row per CDR3 protein. The top ten hold approximately 7.6% of the sample, which has about 340,000 distinct CDR3 sequences, 10% to 15% seen once. This record belongs to a study of identical twins. Points from the study as a whole: Zero-insertion results could be subject to partial confounding by invariant MAIT and iNKT cells. For cord blood, abundant beta clonotypes had fewer insertions, unlike memory repertoires, which showed none. Twin sharing of out-of-frame TCR alpha was underestimated by models in monozygotic pairs.

Germline-derived CDR1 and CDR2 are SQVTM and ANQGSEA. The length of the CDR3 is 10 residues. These same records also appear under a second study, on yellow fever vaccine responses in identical twins.

This receptor was obtained from a woman under 30 in good health. The chain uses TRBV29-1 and TRBJ2-7, with D possibly being TRBD1 (5 bases). The specimen was CD8+ T cells sorted from blood. The CDR3 DNA is TGCAGTAAACCAGGGTACGAGCAGTACTTC. Translating gives CSKPGYEQYF.